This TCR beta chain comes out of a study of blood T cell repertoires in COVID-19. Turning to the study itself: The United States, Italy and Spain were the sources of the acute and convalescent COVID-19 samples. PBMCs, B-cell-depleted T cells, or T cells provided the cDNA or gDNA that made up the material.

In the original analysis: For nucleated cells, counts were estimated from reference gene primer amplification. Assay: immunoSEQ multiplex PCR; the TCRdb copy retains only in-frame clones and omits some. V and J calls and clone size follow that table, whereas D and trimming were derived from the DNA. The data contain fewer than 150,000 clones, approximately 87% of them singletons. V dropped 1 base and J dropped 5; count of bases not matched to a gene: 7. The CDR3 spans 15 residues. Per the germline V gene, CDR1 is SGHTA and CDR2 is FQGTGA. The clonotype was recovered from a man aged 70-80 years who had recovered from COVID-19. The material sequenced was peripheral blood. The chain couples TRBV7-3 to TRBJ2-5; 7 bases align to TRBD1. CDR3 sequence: CASSLRGRGLETQYF. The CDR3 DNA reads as TGTGCCAGCAGCTTAAGAGGCAGGGGGTTGGAGACCCAGTACTTC.